These 29 T cell receptor beta chains originate from one sample sequenced in a study of T cell responses to AZD1222 COVID-19 vaccine. TCRdb keeps only in-frame clones here, not all; method: immunoSEQ multiplex PCR. The table lists 84,000 or so clones, around 91% of them singletons. The sample in question was peripheral blood, obtained on day 0 of MenACWY control vaccination. Receptors were obtained from an adult in good health.

This clone was counted once. The rearrangement uses TRBV2 and TRBJ2-3; the D is unclear. Germline-derived CDR1 and CDR2 are SNHLY and FYNNEI. The V end was cut by 6 bases, the J end by 0 bases, with 13 bases between. This CDR3 comprises 15 residues. In nucleotides, the CDR3 is TGTGCCAGCAGCCGCGAGAGCAAAAGCACAGATACGCAGTATTTT. Encoded protein: CASSRESKSTDTQYF. The whole variable domain, filled in from reference TRBV2 and TRBJ2-3, reads EPEVTQTPSHQVTQMGQEVILRCVPISNHLYFYWYRQILGQKVEFLVSFYNNEISEKSEIFDDQFSVERPDGSNFTLKIRSTKLEDSAMYFCASSRESKSTDTQYFGPGTRLTVL.

This clone was observed many times. The V and J genes are TRBV11-3 and TRBJ2-7, with D tentatively TRBD2 (5 bases). Trimming removed 1 base from V and 7 bases from J, with 11 bases in between. Germline V gene lookup returns CDR1 SGHNT and CDR2 YENEEA. CDR3 length: 13 residues. CDR3 sequence: CASSLGATGEQYF. The DNA for the CDR3 is TGTGCCAGCAGCTTAGGGGCTACGGGGGAGCAGTACTTC.

The V call is TRBV19, the J call TRBJ1-5; D is uncertain. Germline CDR1 and CDR2: LNHDA and SQIVND (reference sequence). V lost 5 bases and J 2 bases, leaving 13 bases between the germline ends. The CDR3 extends over 15 amino acids. The CDR3 loop reads CASSLTGSGNQPQHF. The CDR3 region has the DNA TGTGCCAGTAGTCTGACTGGAAGTGGCAATCAGCCCCAGCATTTT.

The chain recombines TRBV28 with TRBJ2-7; TRBD2 agrees at 14 bases. The CDR3 length is 15 residues. CDR1 is MDHEN, CDR2 SYDVKM, per germline. Trimming cost V 5 bases and J 7 bases; bases outside gene matches: 7. CDR3 DNA sequence: TGTGCCAGCAGTGCGACTAGCGGGGGGGCGGGAGAGCAGTACTTC. As protein: CASSATSGGAGEQYF.

This sequence joins TRBV7-8 and TRBJ2-1; 9 bases map to TRBD1. The CDR3 is 16 amino acids. Germline CDR1 and CDR2: SGHVS and FQNEAQ. J gave up 4 bases and V 3 bases, and 7 bases lay outside the gene matches. CDR3 in DNA: TGTGCCAGCAGCTTGAGACCGGGACAGGGATACAATGAGCAGTTCTTC. Its translation: CASSLRPGQGYNEQFF.

On this clone: Within the sample, other DNA sequences also encode this same CDR3. The CDR3: CASSIGGPQETQYF. Here the CDR3 DNA reads TGTGCCAGTAGTATTGGAGGACCTCAAGAGACCCAGTACTTC. The chain recombines TRBV19 with TRBJ2-5; possible D gene TRBD2, 5 bases. The CDR3 is 14 residues long. V was pared by 3 bases and J by 2 bases, with 10 bases between. CDR1 and CDR2 from the germline V gene are LNHDA and SQIVND (reference sequence).

The chain carries TRBV5-1 and TRBJ2-3; either TRBD1 or TRBD2 may fit D (6 bases each). The CDR3 totals 16 residues. The V gene lost 1 base and the J gene lost 2 bases, with 14 bases spanning the gap. Germline V gives CDR1 SGHRS, CDR2 YFSETQ. The CDR3 DNA follows: TGCGCCAGCAGCTTGCACCGGGGGCAATACACAGATACGCAGTATTTT. As protein: CASSLHRGQYTDTQYF.

The V call is TRBV11-3, the J call TRBJ1-1; D is undetermined. Germline-derived CDR1 and CDR2 are SGHNT and YENEEA. There are 12 residues in the CDR3. CDR3 sequence reads: CASEGVGTEAFF. CDR3 in DNA: TGTGCTAGCGAAGGAGTAGGAACTGAAGCTTTCTTT. Complete variable domain (other parts from reference TRBV11-3 and TRBJ1-1): EAGVVQSPRYKIIEKKQPVAFWCNPISGHNTLYWYLQNLGQGPELLIRYENEEAVDDSQLPKDRFSAERLKGVDSTLKIQPAELGDSAVYLCASEGVGTEAFFGQGTRLTVV.

The rearrangement uses TRBV7-2 and TRBJ1-2; D is unclear. The V end was cut by 1 base, the J end by 5 bases, with 11 bases between. CDR1 is SGHTA and CDR2 is FQGNSA in the germline V gene. The CDR3 is 14 amino acids. CDR3 in DNA: TGTGCCAGCAGCTTAGGAGGCTCGTCATATGGCTACACCTTC. Its translation: CASSLGGSSYGYTF.

The rearrangement uses TRBV7-9 and TRBJ1-2; D might be TRBD1 (5 bases). Per germline, CDR1 SEHNR and CDR2 FQNEAQ (reference sequence). The ends were cut back, 2 bases at V and 1 base at J, with 14 bases in the middle. There are 16 residues in the CDR3. The CDR3 reads CASSLSSGFGNYGYTF. CDR3 DNA: TGTGCCAGCAGCTTAAGCTCAGGGTTCGGTAACTATGGCTACACCTTC.

The chain uses TRBV28 and TRBJ2-3; TRBD1 might be the D (6 bases). Germline CDR1 MDHEN, CDR2 SYDVKM. V lost 5 bases and J 5 bases, leaving 17 bases between the germline ends. CDR3 length: 15 residues. DNA for the CDR3: TGTGCCAGCAGTCCCGCCTCAGGGGAAGGAGATACGCAGTATTTT. Encoded protein: CASSPASGEGDTQYF.

V and J are TRBV20-1 and TRBJ1-5; maybe TRBD1 (5 bases). V was shortened by 3 bases and J by 2 bases, with 8 bases between the two germline ends. The CDR3 is 13 residues long. Germline CDR1 DFQATT, CDR2 SNEGSKA (reference sequence). The CDR3 DNA reads TGCAGTGCTAGTTTGGGGGGCAATCAGCCCCAGCATTTT. Protein product: CSASLGGNQPQHF.

This CDR3 reads CASSHGDKLHEKLFF. CDR3 in DNA: TGTGCCAGCAGCCACGGGGACAAACTGCATGAAAAACTGTTTTTT. This chain connects TRBV3-1 (or the pseudogene TRBV3-2) to TRBJ1-4, with D possibly matching TRBD1 (6 bases). CDR3 length: 15 amino acids. Between the trimmed V and J ends, which lost 3 bases and 6 bases, there was a span of 14 bases. Looked up from germline, CDR1 is LGHDT and CDR2 is YNNKEL (reference sequence).

The rearrangement joins TRBV7-2 to TRBJ2-7; D call uncertain. Between the trimmed V and J ends, which lost 1 base and 6 bases, there was a span of 4 bases. Germline values: CDR1 SGHTA, CDR2 FQGNSA. This CDR3 contains 11 residues. This CDR3 reads CASSLVTEQYF. The CDR3 coding sequence is TGTGCCAGCAGCTTAGTAACCGAGCAGTACTTC. The variable domain in full, completed from reference TRBV7-2 and TRBJ2-7, reads GAGVSQSPSNKVTEKGKDVELRCDPISGHTALYWYRQSLGQGLEFLIYFQGNSAPDKSGLPSDRFSAERTGGSVSTLTIQRTQQEDSAVYLCASSLVTEQYFGPGTRLTVT.

In its sample, this clone was seen once. The V gene is TRBV7-6, the J gene TRBJ2-6; D uncertain. This CDR3 spans 18 amino acids. V lost 5 bases to trimming and J lost 11 bases, with 28 bases between them. Germline V CDR1 and CDR2: SGHVS, FNYEAQ. CDR3: CASSHKGESHKVGHVLTF. CDR3 nucleotide sequence: TGTGCCAGCAGCCACAAAGGTGAATCTCACAAAGTCGGGCACGTCCTGACTTTC.

The chain uses TRBV28 and TRBJ1-1; D is uncertain. Germline lookup yields CDR1 MDHEN and CDR2 SYDVKM. V was pared by 1 base and J by 2 bases, with 14 bases between. CDR3 length equals 16 residues. CDR3 in DNA: TGTGCCAGCAGTTTATATAGCGGAGGGAGTAACACTGAAGCTTTCTTT. Its translation: CASSLYSGGSNTEAFF.

This clone appeared once. The chain has TRBV15 and TRBJ2-3; weak D call: TRBD2 (6 bases). V shed 1 base and J shed 4 bases, with 12 bases lying between them. CDR3 size: 15 residues. In germline, CDR1 is LNHNV, CDR2 YYDKDF (reference sequence). The CDR3: CATSRVRGAADTQYF. In nucleotides, the CDR3 is TGTGCCACCAGCAGAGTACGCGGGGCCGCAGATACGCAGTATTTT.

This clone appeared a single time. The rearrangement links TRBV5-1 to TRBJ2-3; 7 positions match TRBD1. The CDR3 loop spans 14 amino acids. Germline V gene lookup returns CDR1 SGHRS and CDR2 YFSETQ. Trimming removed 4 bases from V and 2 bases from J; junction bases left unmatched: 4. CDR3 region: CASSLGQTTDTQYF. CDR3 nucleotide sequence: TGCGCCAGCAGCCTGGGACAGACCACAGATACGCAGTATTTT.

V and J are TRBV19 and TRBJ1-3; no clear D. CDR3 size: 18 residues. CDR1 is LNHDA, CDR2 SQIVND, per germline (reference sequence). Trimming took 0 bases from V and 0 from J, leaving 15 bases between them. CDR3 sequence (DNA): TGTGCCAGTAGTATAGACTATTCCGGACTGAACTCTGGAAACACCATATATTTT. As protein: CASSIDYSGLNSGNTIYF.

The chain joins TRBV27 to TRBJ2-2; D unclear. Trimming cost V 2 bases and J 7 bases, with 5 bases left between them. The germline gives CDR1 MNHEY, CDR2 SMNVEV (reference sequence). CDR3 length: 12 amino acids. The CDR3, as DNA: TGTGCCAGCAGTTTAAATGGCGGGGAGCTGTTTTTT. It yields the protein CASSLNGGELFF.

The CDR3 nucleotides read TGCGCCAGCAGCTTGGCCGGCAGCTTTACCTACAATGAGCAGTTCTTC. Its translation is CASSLAGSFTYNEQFF. The V call is TRBV5-1, the J call TRBJ2-1; unclear D gene. The CDR3 extends over 16 amino acids. V gave up 0 bases and J gave up 2 bases, with 12 bases separating them. Germline CDR1 reads SGHRS; CDR2 reads YFSETQ.

This rearrangement joins TRBV28 to TRBJ1-2, with D maybe TRBD1 (5 bases). Germline assignment: CDR1 MDHEN and CDR2 SYDVKM. V was cut by 6 bases and J by 6 bases, with 23 bases left in between. The CDR3 has 16 residues. DNA for the CDR3: TGTGCCAGCAGCTTCGCGACTACCGGGACCCAAAATGGCTACACCTTC. This translates into CASSFATTGTQNGYTF.

This chain links TRBV5-1 with TRBJ1-1; TRBD1 is a possible D gene (5 bases). The CDR3 has 14 residues. Trimming pared 0 bases from V and 8 bases from J, leaving 14 bases between. The germline CDR1 and CDR2 sequences are SGHRS and YFSETQ. This CDR3 reads CASSLGTGKGEAFF. In DNA, the CDR3 is TGCGCCAGCAGCTTGGGTACCGGCAAGGGGGAAGCTTTCTTT.

The chain is built from TRBV24-1 and TRBJ2-5; 7 bases line up with TRBD2. J was trimmed by 1 base and V by 2 bases; bases with no gene match: 3. CDR1 and CDR2 (germline): KGHDR, SFDVKD. This CDR3 is 15 amino acids long. The CDR3 bases are TGTGCCACCAGTGATTCCGCGGGGGTCCAAGAGACCCAGTACTTC. It codes for CATSDSAGVQETQYF.

The chain links TRBV28 to TRBJ2-7; weak D call: TRBD1 (6 bases). V lost 4 bases and J 1 base, leaving 14 bases between the germline ends. Germline V CDR1 and CDR2: MDHEN, SYDVKM. The CDR3 is made up of 15 amino acids. The CDR3 protein is CASSSTGSGSYEQYF. DNA of the CDR3: TGTGCCAGCAGTTCGACAGGCAGTGGATCCTACGAGCAGTACTTC.

This clone was seen more than once but under ten times. This rearrangement joins TRBV2 to TRBJ1-4; TRBD1 aligns across 9 bases. This CDR3 contains 15 residues. Per the germline V gene, CDR1 is SNHLY and CDR2 is FYNNEI. Trimming removed 8 bases from V and 7 bases from J; junction bases left unmatched: 11. The CDR3, as DNA: TGTGCCAGCCTTTACGAACAGGGGGCAGGTGAAAAACTGTTTTTT. This translates into CASLYEQGAGEKLFF.

V and J are TRBV3-1 (or the pseudogene TRBV3-2) and TRBJ1-3; D unresolved. This CDR3 has 14 amino acids. Germline V gene data show CDR1 as LGHDT and CDR2 as YNNKEL (reference sequence). V was pared by 1 base and J by 1 base, with 5 bases between. This chain's CDR3 is CASSQGRSGNTIYF. CDR3 nucleotide sequence: TGTGCCAGCAGCCAAGGGAGATCTGGAAACACCATATATTTT.

In this sample, this clone turned up a few times. V gene TRBV4-2 combines with J gene TRBJ1-2; D is uncertain. The germline V and J ends were trimmed by 0 bases and 3 bases, with 11 bases remaining between them. Germline loops: CDR1 LGHNA, CDR2 YNFKEQ. The CDR3 covers 15 residues. The CDR3 protein is CASSQDLVRHYGYTF. CDR3 in DNA: TGTGCCAGCAGCCAAGATCTAGTACGGCACTATGGCTACACCTTC.

The genes are TRBV29-1 and TRBJ1-2, with D hard to call. Germline CDR1 is SQVTM and CDR2 is ANQGSEA. Trimming left V 3 bases short and J 4 bases short, with 9 bases between. The CDR3 is made up of 12 amino acids. The CDR3, as DNA: TGCAGCGTTGAGGGCCAGAGCTATGGCTACACCTTC. Protein: CSVEGQSYGYTF.